This T cell receptor beta chain was sequenced for a study of T cells in narcolepsy. This clone was seen more than once but under ten times. Data came from immunoSEQ multiplex PCR; TCRdb stores just in-frame clones and leaves some out. The sample contains tens of thousands of clones, about four fifths of which appear only once. Germline V CDR1 and CDR2: SNHLY, FYNNEI. V was clipped by 6 bases and J by 3 bases, with 11 bases between them. The CDR3 totals 14 residues. The J gene is TRBJ2-2, the V gene TRBV2, with D unclear. Sequencing was done on a sample of CD45RA- memory CD4+ T cells from PBMCs. The clonotype was recovered from a human donor with narcolepsy. In DNA, the CDR3 is TGTGCCAGCAGCAGAGGAAGCGACACCGGGGAGCTGTTTTTT. The encoded protein is CASSRGSDTGELFF.